This T cell receptor beta chain is drawn from a study of radiotherapy plus CTLA-4 blockade in lung cancer. The V end was cut by 0 bases, the J end by 5 bases, with 16 bases between. Germline V gene lookup returns CDR1 GTSNPN and CDR2 SVGIG (reference sequence). This CDR3 spans 16 amino acids. Here immunoSEQ multiplex PCR was the method, and the copy in TCRdb shows in-frame clones only, minus some. Of approximately 97,000 clones listed, roughly 80% are singletons. Sequenced here: peripheral blood, sampled from a patient treated with radiotherapy plus ipilimumab. This sequence was found in a human donor with non-small cell lung cancer who had stable disease on radiotherapy plus ipilimumab. The chain employs TRBV30 and TRBJ1-4; TRBD1 might be the D (6 bases). The CDR3 region is CAWSVLGVGGNEKLFF. For the CDR3, the DNA is TGTGCCTGGAGTGTTTTAGGGGTAGGGGGGAATGAAAAACTGTTTTTT.